These 15 T cell receptor beta chains share one sample of origin, sequenced in a study of blood T cell repertoires in COVID-19. Clones were sequenced by immunoSEQ multiplex PCR, and TCRdb holds only the in-frame ones, with some missing. The sample records 100,000 to 150,000 clones, roughly 84% being singletons. The sequencing sample was made of peripheral blood. The receptors originated from a man aged 55-75 years with acute or convalescent COVID-19.

The chain couples TRBV5-1 to TRBJ1-4; 9 bases align to TRBD1. Germline V gene data show CDR1 as SGHRS and CDR2 as YFSETQ. Losses at the gene ends were 4 bases for V and 7 bases for J; bases not matched to a gene: 8. This CDR3 contains 15 residues. The CDR3 coding sequence is TGCGCCAGCAGCGGGCGGACAGGGGAGGGTGAAAAACTGTTTTTT. Translation gives CASSGRTGEGEKLFF.

The chain employs TRBV6-2 or TRBV6-3 and TRBJ2-7; 7 bases are shared with TRBD1. This CDR3 is built from 15 residues. CDR1 and CDR2 from the germline V gene are MNHEY and SVGEGT. Trimming took 2 bases from V and 0 from J; bases not matched to a gene: 4. This CDR3 is CASSYGQGVSYEQYF. CDR3 in DNA: TGTGCCAGCAGTTACGGCCAGGGGGTCTCCTACGAGCAGTACTTC.

The V and J genes are TRBV9 and TRBJ1-4; 11 nucleotides line up with TRBD1. The V and J ends lost 3 bases and 6 bases, in that order; junction bases with no gene match: 4. The germline V gene encodes CDR1 SGDLS and CDR2 YYNGEE. The CDR3 is 15 residues long. The CDR3 is CASSAWTGGYEKLFF. The CDR3 DNA is TGTGCCAGCAGCGCCTGGACAGGGGGCTATGAAAAACTGTTTTTT.

The chain is built from TRBV7-9 and TRBJ1-5; 7 bases fit TRBD1. The CDR3 is 14 amino acids. The trim removed 3 bases at V and 2 bases at J, leaving 1 base unmatched. Germline-derived CDR1 and CDR2 are SEHNR and FQNEAQ (reference sequence). The CDR3 DNA sequence: TGTGCCAGCAGCTTTGACAGGGGCAATCAGCCCCAGCATTTT. Translating it yields CASSFDRGNQPQHF.

The sample holds a few counts of this clone. J is TRBJ2-1 and V is TRBV11-3, with D maybe TRBD2 (6 bases). The CDR3 spans 15 residues. Germline values: CDR1 SGHNT, CDR2 YENEEA. Trimming took off 8 bases at V and 6 bases at J, with 20 bases between the two ends. The CDR3 DNA sequence: TGTGCCAGCTTAAGCGGGCTAGCGCTATGCAATGAGCAGTTCTTC. This sequence encodes CASLSGLALCNEQFF.

The chain has TRBV7-2 and TRBJ1-5; a possible D gene is TRBD1 (5 bases). The V end was cut by 1 base, the J end by 5 bases, with 12 bases between. CDR3 length: 15 amino acids. CDR1 and CDR2 from the germline V gene are SGHTA and FQGNSA. In DNA, the CDR3 is TGTGCCAGCAGCTTAGTGCGTGGAGGGGATCAGCCCCAGCATTTT. Translation gives CASSLVRGGDQPQHF.

This clone was counted once. CDR3 sequence (DNA): TGTGCCAGCAGTTTATCGTCCAGGGGCTACGAGCAGTACTTC. It translates to CASSLSSRGYEQYF. The rearrangement joins TRBV27 to TRBJ2-7; maybe TRBD1 (6 bases). Germline loops: CDR1 MNHEY, CDR2 SMNVEV (reference sequence). V was trimmed by 0 bases and J by 3 bases, leaving 9 bases between them. The CDR3 covers 14 residues.

CDR3 sequence: CSARSGYGYTF. As DNA, the CDR3 is TGCAGTGCTAGATCAGGTTATGGCTACACCTTC. This chain uses TRBV20-1 with TRBJ1-2, with D unclear. The CDR3 runs to 11 residues. Germline CDR1 and CDR2: DFQATT and SNEGSKA (reference sequence). V was pared by 2 bases and J by 5 bases, with 6 bases between.

This clone was detected only a few times. This sequence joins TRBV5-1 and TRBJ2-7, with 12 positions matching TRBD1. V gave up 3 bases and J gave up 6 bases; unmatched junction bases: 4. Germline V gives CDR1 SGHRS, CDR2 YFSETQ. The CDR3 sequence is 14 residues long. CDR3 residues: CASSWDRGLGEQYF. The CDR3 DNA reads TGCGCCAGCAGCTGGGACAGGGGGCTTGGCGAGCAGTACTTC. Together with reference TRBV5-1 and TRBJ2-7, the CDR3 gives the full variable domain: KAGVTQTPRYLIKTRGQQVTLSCSPISGHRSVSWYQQTPGQGLQFLFEYFSETQRNKGNFPGRFSGRQFSNSRSEMNVSTLELGDSALYLCASSWDRGLGEQYFGPGTRLTVT.

The chain has TRBV4-1 and TRBJ2-1, with TRBD2 matching 10 bases. Trimming removed 0 bases from V and 9 bases from J; junction bases left unmatched: 8. The V gene's germline CDR1 is MGHRA and CDR2 YSYEKL. The CDR3 runs to 16 residues. The CDR3 coding sequence is TGCGCCAGCAGCCAAGATCCGAGCGGGAGGGCTGGTGAGCAGTTCTTC. This sequence encodes CASSQDPSGRAGEQFF.

The rearrangement uses TRBV7-8 and TRBJ2-5, with TRBD2 as a possible D gene (6 bases). Germline-derived CDR1 and CDR2 are SGHVS and FQNEAQ. The CDR3 runs 17 residues. Trimming took off 0 bases at V and 0 bases at J, with 14 bases between the two ends. Here the CDR3 DNA reads TGTGCCAGCAGCTTAGCGAACCTAGCGTGGGACCAAGAGACCCAGTACTTC. This gives the protein CASSLANLAWDQETQYF.

V usage is TRBV3-1 (or the pseudogene TRBV3-2) and J usage is TRBJ1-2; 8 positions agree with TRBD1. The ends lost 1 base at V and 7 bases at J; junction bases unmatched: 8. The CDR3 consists of 15 residues. CDR1 and CDR2 (germline): LGHDT, YNNKEL (reference sequence). The CDR3 region is CASSQGFRGLGGYTF. For the CDR3, the DNA is TGTGCCAGCAGCCAAGGTTTCAGGGGGCTGGGTGGCTACACCTTC.

The chain joins TRBV28 to TRBJ2-3; 7 nucleotides match TRBD1. Germline CDR1 is MDHEN and CDR2 is SYDVKM. Trimming removed 3 bases from V and 7 bases from J; junction bases left unmatched: 13. The CDR3 is 16 amino acids. The CDR3 nucleotides read TGTGCCAGCAGTTTTTGGAGAGGACAGGATAGAAATACGCAGTATTTT. As protein: CASSFWRGQDRNTQYF.

Only a few counts were recorded for this clone. The chain employs TRBV6-2 or TRBV6-3 and TRBJ2-2; D unclear. This CDR3 contains 14 residues. V lost 2 bases, J lost 1 base, and 5 bases lay in between. CDR1 is MNHEY, CDR2 SVGEGT, per germline. In DNA, the CDR3 is TGTGCCAGCAGTTACGAGCGGAACACCGGGGAGCTGTTTTTT. It yields the protein CASSYERNTGELFF.

This clone was recorded only once. This chain links TRBV6-5 with TRBJ1-3; D is ambiguous. CDR3 size: 15 residues. Germline CDR1 and CDR2: MNHEY and SVGAGI. With 2 bases removed from V and 0 bases from J, the gap between germline ends came to 8 bases. Here the CDR3 DNA reads TGTGCCAGCAGTTACAGGAGTTTCTCTGGAAACACCATATATTTT. Protein sequence: CASSYRSFSGNTIYF.